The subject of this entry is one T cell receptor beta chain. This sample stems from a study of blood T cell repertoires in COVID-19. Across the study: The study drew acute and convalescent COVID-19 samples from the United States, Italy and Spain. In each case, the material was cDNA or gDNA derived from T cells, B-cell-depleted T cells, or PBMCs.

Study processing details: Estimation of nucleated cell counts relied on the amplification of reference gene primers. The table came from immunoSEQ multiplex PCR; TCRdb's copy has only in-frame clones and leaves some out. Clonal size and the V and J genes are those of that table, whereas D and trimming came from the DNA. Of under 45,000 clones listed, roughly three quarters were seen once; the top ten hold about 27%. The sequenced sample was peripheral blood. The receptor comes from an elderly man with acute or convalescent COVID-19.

The CDR3 DNA sequence: TGTGCCAGCAGCCAATATACAGCTAATTCACCCCTCCACTTT. Translating gives CASSQYTANSPLHF. V and J are TRBV3-1 (or the pseudogene TRBV3-2) and TRBJ1-6, with D uncertain. V shed 2 bases and J shed 6 bases, with 8 bases lying between them. CDR3 size: 14 residues. Germline V gene lookup returns CDR1 LGHDT and CDR2 YNNKEL (reference sequence).